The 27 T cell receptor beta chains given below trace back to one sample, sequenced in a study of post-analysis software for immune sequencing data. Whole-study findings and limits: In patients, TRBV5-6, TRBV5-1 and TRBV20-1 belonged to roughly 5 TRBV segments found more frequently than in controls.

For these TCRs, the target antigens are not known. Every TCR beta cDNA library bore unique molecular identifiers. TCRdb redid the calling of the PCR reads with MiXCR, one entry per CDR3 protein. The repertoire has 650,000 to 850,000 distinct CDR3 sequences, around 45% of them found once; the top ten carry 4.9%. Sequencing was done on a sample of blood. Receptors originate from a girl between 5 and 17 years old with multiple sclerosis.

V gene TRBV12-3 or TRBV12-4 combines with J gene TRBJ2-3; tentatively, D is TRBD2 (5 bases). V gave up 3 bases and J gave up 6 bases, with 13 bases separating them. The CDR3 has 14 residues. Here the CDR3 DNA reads TGTGCCAGCAGTTTTAGTCCCGGCGGGGATACGCAGTATTTT. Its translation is CASSFSPGGDTQYF.

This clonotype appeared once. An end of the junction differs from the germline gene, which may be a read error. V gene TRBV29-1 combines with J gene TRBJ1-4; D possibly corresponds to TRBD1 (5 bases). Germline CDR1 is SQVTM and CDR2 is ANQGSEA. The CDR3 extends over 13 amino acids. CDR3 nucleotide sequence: TGCAGCGTTGAGAGGGGCCCCAATGAAGAACTGTTTTTT. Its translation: CSVERGPNEELFF.

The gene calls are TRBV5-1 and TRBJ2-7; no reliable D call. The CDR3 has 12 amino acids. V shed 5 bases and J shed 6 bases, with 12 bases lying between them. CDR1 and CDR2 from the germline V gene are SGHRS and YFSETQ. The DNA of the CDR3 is TGCGCCAGCAGTTCGTCGACCCGCGAGCAGTACTTC. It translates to CASSSSTREQYF.

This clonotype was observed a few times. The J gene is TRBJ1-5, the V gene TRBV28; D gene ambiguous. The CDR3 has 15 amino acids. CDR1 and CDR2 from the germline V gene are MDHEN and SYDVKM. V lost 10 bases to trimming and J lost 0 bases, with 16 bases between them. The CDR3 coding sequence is TGTGCCATCGCCCGATCCACAAATAGCAATCAGCCCCAGCATTTT. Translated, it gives CAIARSTNSNQPQHF.

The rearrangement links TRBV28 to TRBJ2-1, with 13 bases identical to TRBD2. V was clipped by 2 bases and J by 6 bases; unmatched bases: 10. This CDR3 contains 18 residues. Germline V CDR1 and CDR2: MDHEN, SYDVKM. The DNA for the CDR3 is TGTGCCAGCAGTTTACCAACCGGACTAGCGGGAGTAGGCAATGAGCAGTTCTTC. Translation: CASSLPTGLAGVGNEQFF. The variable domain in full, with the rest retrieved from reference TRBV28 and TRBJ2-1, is DVKVTQSSRYLVKRTGEKVFLECVQDMDHENMFWYRQDPGLGLRLIYFSYDVKMKEKGDIPEGYSVSREKKERFSLILESASTNQTSMYLCASSLPTGLAGVGNEQFFGPGTRLTVL.

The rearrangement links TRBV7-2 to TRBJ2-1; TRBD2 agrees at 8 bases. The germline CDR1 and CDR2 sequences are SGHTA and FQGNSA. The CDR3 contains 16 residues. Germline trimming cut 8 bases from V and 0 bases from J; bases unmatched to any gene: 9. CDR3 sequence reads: CASGRVSGSSYNEQFF. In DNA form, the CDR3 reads TGTGCCAGCGGCCGAGTCAGCGGGAGCTCCTACAATGAGCAGTTCTTC.

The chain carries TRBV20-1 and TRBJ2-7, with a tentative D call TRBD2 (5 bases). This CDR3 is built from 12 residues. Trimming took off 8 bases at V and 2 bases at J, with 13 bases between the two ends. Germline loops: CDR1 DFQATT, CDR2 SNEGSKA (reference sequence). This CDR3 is CSTGSQTYEQYF. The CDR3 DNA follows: TGCAGTACGGGATCACAAACCTACGAGCAGTACTTC.

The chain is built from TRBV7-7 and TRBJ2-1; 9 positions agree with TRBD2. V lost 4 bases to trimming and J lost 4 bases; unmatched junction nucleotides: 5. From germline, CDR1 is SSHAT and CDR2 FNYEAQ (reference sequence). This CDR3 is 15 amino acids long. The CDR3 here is CASSSTSGFYNEQFF. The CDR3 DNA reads TGTGCCAGCAGCTCCACTAGCGGGTTTTACAATGAGCAGTTCTTC.

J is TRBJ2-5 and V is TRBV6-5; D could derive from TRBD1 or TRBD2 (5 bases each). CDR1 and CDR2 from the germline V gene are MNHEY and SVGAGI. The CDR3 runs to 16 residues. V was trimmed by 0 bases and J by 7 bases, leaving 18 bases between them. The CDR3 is CASSYSLGTGEGTQYF. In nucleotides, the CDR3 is TGTGCCAGCAGTTACTCGTTGGGGACGGGCGAGGGGACCCAGTACTTC.

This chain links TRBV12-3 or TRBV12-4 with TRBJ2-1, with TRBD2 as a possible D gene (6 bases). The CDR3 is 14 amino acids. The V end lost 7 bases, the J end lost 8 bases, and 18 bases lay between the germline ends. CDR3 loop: CASTGAAGFYEQFF. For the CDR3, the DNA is TGTGCCAGCACCGGGGCGGCGGGATTCTATGAGCAGTTCTTC.

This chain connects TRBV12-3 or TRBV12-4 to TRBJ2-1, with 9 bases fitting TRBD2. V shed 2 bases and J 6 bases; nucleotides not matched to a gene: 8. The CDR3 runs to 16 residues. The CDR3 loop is CASSLRVLAGSNEQFF. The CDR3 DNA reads TGTGCCAGCAGTTTAAGAGTCCTAGCGGGATCCAATGAGCAGTTCTTC.

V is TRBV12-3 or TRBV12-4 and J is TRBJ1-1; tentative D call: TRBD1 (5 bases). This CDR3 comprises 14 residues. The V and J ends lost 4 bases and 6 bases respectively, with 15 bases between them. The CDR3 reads CASSYLRAVPEAFF. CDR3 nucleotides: TGTGCCAGCAGTTACCTCAGGGCGGTCCCTGAAGCTTTCTTT.

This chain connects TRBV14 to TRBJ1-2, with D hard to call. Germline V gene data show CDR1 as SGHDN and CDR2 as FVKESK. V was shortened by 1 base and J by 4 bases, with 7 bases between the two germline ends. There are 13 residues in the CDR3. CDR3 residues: CASSQGGPYGYTF. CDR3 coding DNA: TGTGCCAGCAGCCAAGGAGGGCCCTATGGCTACACCTTC.

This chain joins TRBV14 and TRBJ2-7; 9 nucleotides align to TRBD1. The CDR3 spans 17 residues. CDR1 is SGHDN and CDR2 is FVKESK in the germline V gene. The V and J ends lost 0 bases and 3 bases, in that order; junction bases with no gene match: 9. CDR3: CASSQEVLGTGNYEQYF. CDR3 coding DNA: TGTGCCAGCAGCCAAGAAGTTCTCGGGACAGGGAACTACGAGCAGTACTTC.

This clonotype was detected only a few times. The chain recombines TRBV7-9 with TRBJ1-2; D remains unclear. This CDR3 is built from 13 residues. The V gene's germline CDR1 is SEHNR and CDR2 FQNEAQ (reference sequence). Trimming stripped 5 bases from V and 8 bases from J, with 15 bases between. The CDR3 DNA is TGTGCCAGCAGCCTAGAGGGCCGGCGGGGCTACACCTTC. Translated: CASSLEGRRGYTF.

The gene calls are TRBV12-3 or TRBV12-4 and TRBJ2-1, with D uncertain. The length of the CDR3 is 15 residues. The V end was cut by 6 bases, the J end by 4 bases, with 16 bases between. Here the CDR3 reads CASSLEERPYNEQFF. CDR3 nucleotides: TGTGCCAGCAGCCTTGAGGAGCGCCCTTACAATGAGCAGTTCTTC.

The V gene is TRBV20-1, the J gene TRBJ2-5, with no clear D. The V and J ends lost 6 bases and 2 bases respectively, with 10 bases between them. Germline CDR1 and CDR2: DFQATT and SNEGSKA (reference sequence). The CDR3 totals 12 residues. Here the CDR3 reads CSATQNQETQYF. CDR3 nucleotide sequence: TGCAGTGCGACCCAGAATCAAGAGACCCAGTACTTC.

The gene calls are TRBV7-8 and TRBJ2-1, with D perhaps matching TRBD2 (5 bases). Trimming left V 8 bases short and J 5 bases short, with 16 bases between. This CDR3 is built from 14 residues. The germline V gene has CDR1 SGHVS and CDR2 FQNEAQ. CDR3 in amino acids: CASRQRMGNNEQFF. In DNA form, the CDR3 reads TGTGCCAGCCGTCAGCGGATGGGCAACAATGAGCAGTTCTTC.

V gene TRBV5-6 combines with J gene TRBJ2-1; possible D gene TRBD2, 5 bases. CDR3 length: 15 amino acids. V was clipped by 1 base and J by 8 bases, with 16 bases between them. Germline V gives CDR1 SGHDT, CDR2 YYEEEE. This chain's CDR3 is CASSLNAGLWDEQFF. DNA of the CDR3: TGTGCCAGCAGCTTGAACGCGGGTCTCTGGGATGAGCAGTTCTTC.

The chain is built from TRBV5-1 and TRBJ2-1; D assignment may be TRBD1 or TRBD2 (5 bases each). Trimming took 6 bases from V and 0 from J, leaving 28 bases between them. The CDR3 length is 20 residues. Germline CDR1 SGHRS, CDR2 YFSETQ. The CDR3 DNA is TGCGCCAGCATCCATAGGGACCTTGGGTTTCTCCAAAGCTCCTACAATGAGCAGTTCTTC. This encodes CASIHRDLGFLQSSYNEQFF.

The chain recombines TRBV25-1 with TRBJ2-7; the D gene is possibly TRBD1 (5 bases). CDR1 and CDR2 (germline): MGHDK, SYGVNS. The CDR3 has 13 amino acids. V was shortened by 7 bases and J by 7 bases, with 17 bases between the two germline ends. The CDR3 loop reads CASTFQGSGEQYF. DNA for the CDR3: TGTGCCAGCACCTTCCAGGGTTCTGGGGAGCAGTACTTC.

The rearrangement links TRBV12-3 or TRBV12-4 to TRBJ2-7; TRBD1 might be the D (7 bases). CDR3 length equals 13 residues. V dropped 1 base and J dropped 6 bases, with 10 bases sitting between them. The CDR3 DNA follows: TGTGCCAGCAGTTTAGTCCAGGGGGGCGAGCAGTACTTC. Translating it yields CASSLVQGGEQYF.

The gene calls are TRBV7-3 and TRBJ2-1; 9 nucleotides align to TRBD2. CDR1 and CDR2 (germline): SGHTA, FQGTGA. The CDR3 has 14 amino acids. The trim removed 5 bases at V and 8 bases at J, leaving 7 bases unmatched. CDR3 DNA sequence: TGTGCCAGCAGCGCGGGACTAGCCTCGCATGAGCAGTTCTTC. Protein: CASSAGLASHEQFF.

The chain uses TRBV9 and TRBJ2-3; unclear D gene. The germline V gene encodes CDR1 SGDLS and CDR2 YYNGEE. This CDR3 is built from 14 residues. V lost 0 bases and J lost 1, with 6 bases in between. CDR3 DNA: TGTGCCAGCAGCGTAGAAGCGCGCACAGATACGCAGTATTTT. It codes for CASSVEARTDTQYF. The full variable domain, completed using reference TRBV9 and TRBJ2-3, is DSGVTQTPKHLITATGQRVTLRCSPRSGDLSVYWYQQSLDQGLQFLIQYYNGEERAKGNILERFSAQQFPDLHSELNLSSLELGDSALYFCASSVEARTDTQYFGPGTRLTVL.

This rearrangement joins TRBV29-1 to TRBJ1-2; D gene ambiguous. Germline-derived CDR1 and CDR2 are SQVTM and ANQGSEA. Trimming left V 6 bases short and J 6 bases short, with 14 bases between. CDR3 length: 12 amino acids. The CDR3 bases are TGCAGCGTCCCCACGGGTAGGGATGGCTACACCTTC. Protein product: CSVPTGRDGYTF.

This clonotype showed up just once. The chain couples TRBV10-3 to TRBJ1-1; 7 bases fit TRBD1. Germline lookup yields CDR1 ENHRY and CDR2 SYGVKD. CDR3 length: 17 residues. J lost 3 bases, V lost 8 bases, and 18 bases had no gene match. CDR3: CAISRSRRAGQYTEAFF. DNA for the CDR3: TGTGCCATCTCCCGATCTAGGCGAGCGGGACAGTACACTGAAGCTTTCTTT.

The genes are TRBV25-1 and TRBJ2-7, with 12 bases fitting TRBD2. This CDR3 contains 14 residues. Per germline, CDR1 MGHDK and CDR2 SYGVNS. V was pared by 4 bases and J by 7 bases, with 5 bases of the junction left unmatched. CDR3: CASSATSGRGEQYF. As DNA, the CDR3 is TGTGCCAGCAGTGCGACTAGCGGGAGAGGAGAGCAGTACTTC.